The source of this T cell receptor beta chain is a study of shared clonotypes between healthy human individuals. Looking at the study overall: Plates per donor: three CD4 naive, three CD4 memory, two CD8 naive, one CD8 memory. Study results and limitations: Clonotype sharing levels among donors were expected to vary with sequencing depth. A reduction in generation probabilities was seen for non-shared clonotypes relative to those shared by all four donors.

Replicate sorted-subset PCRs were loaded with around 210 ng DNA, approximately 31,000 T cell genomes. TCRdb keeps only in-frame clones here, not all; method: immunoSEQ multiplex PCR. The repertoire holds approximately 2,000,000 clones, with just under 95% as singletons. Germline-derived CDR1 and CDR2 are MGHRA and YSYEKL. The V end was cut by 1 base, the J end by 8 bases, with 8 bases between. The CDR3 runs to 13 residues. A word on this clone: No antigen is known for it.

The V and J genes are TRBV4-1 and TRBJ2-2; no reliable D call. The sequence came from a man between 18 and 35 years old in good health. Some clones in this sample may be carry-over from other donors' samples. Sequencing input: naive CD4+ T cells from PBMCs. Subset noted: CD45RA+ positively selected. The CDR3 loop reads CASSQGGQGELFF. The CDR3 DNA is TGCGCCAGCAGCCAAGGAGGCCAAGGGGAGCTGTTTTTT.